These 12 T cell receptor beta chains came from one sample sequenced in a study of shared clonotypes between healthy human individuals. Produced via immunoSEQ multiplex PCR; TCRdb's table is partial and in-frame only. The top ten clones hold about 0.11% of a sample with hundreds of thousands of clones, 95% of them seen once. Positive CCR7 selection of CD45RO-negative cells yielded the naive CD8 cells, and terminally differentiated effector memory CD45RA+ cells were excluded. The sample was naive CD8+ T cells sorted from blood. The receptors here all came from a woman aged 30 to 39 in good health.

The rearrangement uses TRBV2 and TRBJ2-7; 8 bases align to TRBD1. The junction had 8 bases not matched to a gene; V was cut back by 6 bases and J by 7 bases. This CDR3 contains 13 residues. From germline, CDR1 is SNHLY and CDR2 FYNNEI. The chain's CDR3 is CASSRQGSGEQYF. The CDR3 DNA reads TGTGCCAGCAGCCGACAGGGGTCCGGGGAGCAGTACTTC.

The V call is TRBV6-6, the J call TRBJ2-3; no clear D. CDR1 and CDR2 (germline): MNHNY, SVGAGI (reference sequence). The V and J ends lost 0 bases and 0 bases respectively, with 7 bases between them. The CDR3 contains 15 residues. CDR3 loop: CASSYSTRSTDTQYF. The CDR3 nucleotides read TGTGCCAGCAGTTACTCGACAAGGAGCACAGATACGCAGTATTTT.

V gene TRBV9 combines with J gene TRBJ1-1; D is ambiguous. V lost 3 bases, J lost 1 base, and 10 bases lay in between. The CDR3 spans 14 residues. Germline V gives CDR1 SGDLS, CDR2 YYNGEE. CDR3 DNA: TGTGCCAGCAGCGCAAGGCTCTCGAACACTGAAGCTTTCTTT. Its protein product is CASSARLSNTEAFF.

This sequence joins TRBV7-9 and TRBJ2-7; D is perhaps TRBD1 or TRBD2 (5 bases each). The germline V and J ends were trimmed by 5 bases and 7 bases, with 15 bases remaining between them. The germline V gene has CDR1 SEHNR and CDR2 FQNEAQ (reference sequence). The CDR3 spans 13 residues. CDR3 loop: CASSPGAVGEQYF. The CDR3 DNA sequence: TGTGCCAGCAGCCCCGGGGCGGTAGGTGAGCAGTACTTC.

This clone was recorded once. The chain employs TRBV6-5 and TRBJ1-1, with a weak D call TRBD1 (6 bases). CDR3 length: 16 amino acids. Germline V CDR1 and CDR2: MNHEY, SVGAGI. The V end lost 0 bases, the J end lost 0 bases, and 11 bases lay between the germline ends. CDR3: CASSYSTGHLNTEAFF. The CDR3, as DNA: TGTGCCAGCAGTTACTCGACAGGCCACCTGAACACTGAAGCTTTCTTT.

The chain's CDR3 is CASSEFRGGEQYF. The CDR3 nucleotides read TGCGCCAGCAGTGAGTTTAGAGGTGGAGAGCAGTACTTC. This chain links TRBV10-1 with TRBJ2-7; no clear D gene. V was pared by 1 base and J by 7 bases, with 11 bases between. The CDR3 runs to 13 residues. Germline V lookup: CDR1 WNHNN, CDR2 SYGVQD (reference sequence).

This chain uses TRBV19 with TRBJ2-5, with 9 bases matching TRBD2. Germline V gene data show CDR1 as LNHDA and CDR2 as SQIVND (reference sequence). V shed 3 bases and J 9 bases; nucleotides not matched to a gene: 11. This CDR3 comprises 15 residues. In DNA, the CDR3 is TGTGCCAGTAGTATTAAAGGACTAGCGACCGGGGCCCAGTACTTC. This gives the protein CASSIKGLATGAQYF.

The rearrangement links TRBV2 to TRBJ1-2; no clear D gene. Germline CDR1 is SNHLY and CDR2 is FYNNEI. The CDR3 contains 14 residues. V dropped 0 bases and J dropped 1 base, with 6 bases sitting between them. CDR3 loop: CASSEAQSNYGYTF. Written as DNA, the CDR3 is TGTGCCAGCAGTGAAGCCCAGAGTAACTATGGCTACACCTTC.

The chain employs TRBV13 and TRBJ1-1; D not certain. This CDR3 is built from 16 residues. Germline CDR1 and CDR2: PRHDT and FYEKMQ (reference sequence). The V end lost 3 bases, the J end lost 1 base, and 15 bases lay between the germline ends. DNA for the CDR3: TGTGCCAGCAGCTTCATTGGCGCGGAGGGGAACACTGAAGCTTTCTTT. Amino acids: CASSFIGAEGNTEAFF.

Only one count was recorded for this clone. CDR3 sequence (DNA): TGCAGCGTTGAGGCAGGGGGTCCCCCTAGCACAGATACGCAGTATTTT. Its translation: CSVEAGGPPSTDTQYF. V and J are TRBV29-1 and TRBJ2-3; TRBD1 matches 7 bases. This CDR3 region has 16 residues. Per the germline V gene, CDR1 is SQVTM and CDR2 is ANQGSEA. J lost 0 bases, V lost 3 bases, and 9 bases had no gene match.

The rearrangement joins TRBV19 to TRBJ2-1; TRBD2 matches 8 bases. CDR3 length: 15 residues. V gave up 1 base and J gave up 7 bases; unmatched junction bases: 6. Germline assignment: CDR1 LNHDA and CDR2 SQIVND (reference sequence). The CDR3 nucleotides read TGTGCCAGTAGTATAGTTAGCGGGACTTTAAATGAGCAGTTCTTC. It is translated as CASSIVSGTLNEQFF.

The J gene is TRBJ2-1, the V gene TRBV9; 11 nucleotides agree with TRBD2. The CDR3 contains 18 residues. Germline assignment: CDR1 SGDLS and CDR2 YYNGEE. V gave up 4 bases and J gave up 8 bases; unmatched junction bases: 17. The CDR3 nucleotides read TGTGCCAGCAGCCACGACCCGGGACTAGCGGAACTAGTCGATGAGCAGTTCTTC. Translation: CASSHDPGLAELVDEQFF. The full variable domain, its missing parts supplied by reference TRBV9 and TRBJ2-1, is DSGVTQTPKHLITATGQRVTLRCSPRSGDLSVYWYQQSLDQGLQFLIQYYNGEERAKGNILERFSAQQFPDLHSELNLSSLELGDSALYFCASSHDPGLAELVDEQFFGPGTRLTVL.